This T cell receptor beta chain comes out of a study of blood T cell repertoires in COVID-19. Sequencing was performed with immunoSEQ multiplex PCR; in TCRdb, only in-frame clones are kept and a portion is missing. This table has approximately 280,000 clones, 89% appearing once. Trimming removed 0 bases from V and 0 bases from J, with 9 bases in between. The CDR3 is 16 amino acids. CDR1 and CDR2 (germline): LGHNA, YNFKEQ. Adults between roughly 18 and 100 years of age took part from 24 US areas. Assignment of participants to cohorts was predicated upon participant-reported clinical history. This clonotype was sampled from a woman aged 55-69 years who had recovered from COVID-19. The V and J genes are TRBV4-2 and TRBJ1-3; D ambiguous. The sample was PBMCs or T cells enriched from blood (not recorded which). Here the CDR3 DNA reads TGTGCCAGCAGCCAAGAGGTAGATAGCTCTGGAAACACCATATATTTT. It is translated as CASSQEVDSSGNTIYF.